This T cell receptor (beta chain) derives from a study of CD4+ T cells in melanoma. The data were produced by immunoSEQ multiplex PCR, yet TCRdb's version contains in-frame clones alone and is incomplete. The table records 5,500 to 8,000 clones, approximately 69% of them present only once. As regards this clone: Its antigen is not identified.

Study-level findings and limits: Diverse differentiation states were reported for melanoma neoantigen-specific CD4+ T cells. A reported correlation linked neoantigen-specific CD4+ T cells to CD8+, macrophage and B cell function.

The germline V gene encodes CDR1 MDHEN and CDR2 SYDVKM. The CDR3 loop spans 16 amino acids. The V end was cut by 6 bases, the J end by 1 base, with 18 bases between. The sequenced material came from cells from a culture (not recorded whether cultured in vitro). The origin of this receptor is a human donor with melanoma. J is TRBJ1-1 and V is TRBV28; tentative D call: TRBD1 (6 bases). The CDR3: CASSHGQYAGNTEAFF. As DNA, the CDR3 is TGTGCCAGCAGCCACGGACAGTATGCCGGGAACACTGAAGCTTTCTTT.